Listed below are T cell receptor beta chains from one sample, sequenced in a study of CD8 T cells in Susac syndrome. TCRdb reprocessed the immunoSEQ multiplex PCR reads with MiXCR, giving one entry per CDR3 protein. Here the sample spans 70,000 to 100,000 distinct CDR3 sequences, 90% to 97% being singletons. Input material: CD8+ T cells from PBMCs. The receptor source for this set is a human donor with Susac syndrome. Both conserved end residues are part of each CDR3. The D gene is left open where the match is weak. The size field is filled for only some rows; it gives once, few, many or a size class.

length	size	V	J	D	DNA	CDR3
14	.	TRBV12-3/TRBV12-4	TRBJ2-7	TRBD2	TGTGCCAGCACTGCGGGACTAGGCGGTTACGAGCAGTACTTC	CASTAGLGGYEQYF
13	.	TRBV27	TRBJ2-2	.	TGTGCCAGCAGGCTCAGGGTGAGCGGGGAGCTGTTTTTT	CASRLRVSGELFF
17	.	TRBV3-1	TRBJ2-7	.	TGTGCCAGCAGCCAAGGGTCCAGGACGGGGTTCTTATACGAGCAGTACTTC	CASSQGSRTGFLYEQYF
14	once	TRBV2	TRBJ2-7	.	TGTGCCAGCATAAGGGCACGGACGACCTACGAGCAGTACTTC	CASIRARTTYEQYF
15	.	TRBV19	TRBJ1-2	.	TGTGCCAGTACGCCCCGATCCGGAGATAACTATGGCTACACCTTC	CASTPRSGDNYGYTF
12	once	TRBV29-1	TRBJ1-5	.	TGCAGCGTTCGCTCAAGCAATCAGCCCCAGCATTTT	CSVRSSNQPQHF
13	.	TRBV18	TRBJ1-1	.	TGTGCCAGCTCACCACCCACCAACACTGAAGCTTTCTTT	CASSPPTNTEAFF
14	.	TRBV12-5	TRBJ2-5	.	TGTGCTAGTGCCCCAGCCTGGCAGGGACGGGGCCAGTACTTC	CASAPAWQGRGQYF
15	.	TRBV12-3/TRBV12-4	TRBJ1-5	.	TGTGCCAGCAGCCCCGGGGGAGTTAGCAATCAGCCCCAGCATTTT	CASSPGGVSNQPQHF
13	.	TRBV20-1	TRBJ1-2	.	TGCAGTGCTAGTGGGGGCCTTGCTTCTGGCTACACCTTC	CSASGGLASGYTF
17	once	TRBV6-2/TRBV6-3	TRBJ2-1	TRBD1	TGTGCCAGCAGTTACTCCCCGGGACAGGGATGGGGGAATGAGCAGTTCTTC	CASSYSPGQGWGNEQFF
16	.	TRBV2	TRBJ1-2	.	TGTGCCAGCCCTGGGGGGGGGCGCTTTTTTGACTATGGCTACACCTTC	CASPGGGRFFDYGYTF
14	.	TRBV12-3/TRBV12-4	TRBJ2-7	TRBD1	TGTGCCAGCAGTTTTCGGGACAGGGGATACGAGCAGTACTTC	CASSFRDRGYEQYF
15	once	TRBV30	TRBJ2-6	.	TGTGCCTGGAAACCGGGCGCCTCTGGGGCCAACGTCCTGACTTTC	CAWKPGASGANVLTF
12	.	TRBV5-8	TRBJ1-5	.	TGTGCCAGCAGCTCGGGACCCCTCGCCCAGCATTTT	CASSSGPLAQHF
12	.	TRBV30	TRBJ2-1	TRBD2	TGTGCCTGTGGCGGGGGGGCCTTTGAGCAGTTCTTC	CACGGGAFEQFF
14	.	TRBV20-1	TRBJ2-5	.	TGCAGTGCTAGAGTGGGGGGCCTAAGTAAGACCCAGTACTTC	CSARVGGLSKTQYF
13	.	TRBV7-6	TRBJ2-1	.	TGTGCCAGCAGCTTAACCCAGGAGAATGAGCAGTTCTTC	CASSLTQENEQFF
12	once	TRBV4-2	TRBJ2-2	TRBD1	TGTGCCAGCAGGCAGGGGGCCGGGGAGCTGTTTTTT	CASRQGAGELFF
15	.	TRBV7-2	TRBJ1-6	.	TGTGCCAGCAGCCCCTGGACTCGGAAAGATTCACCCCTCCACTTT	CASSPWTRKDSPLHF
14	.	TRBV4-3	TRBJ1-2	TRBD1	TGCGCCAGCAGCCAGAGACAGGGGGCGGAGGGCTACACCTTC	CASSQRQGAEGYTF
15	.	TRBV7-6	TRBJ2-5	TRBD2	TGTGCCAGCAGCTCCCCCGGGACTAGAGGTCCGACCCAGTACTTC	CASSSPGTRGPTQYF
13	.	TRBV29-1	TRBJ2-3	.	TGCAGCGTTGAAGGCATCGGTACAGATACGCAGTATTTT	CSVEGIGTDTQYF
15	.	TRBV20-1	TRBJ2-7	.	TGCAGTGCTCTAGGGATGGCCGGGTTGATACACGAGCAGTACTTC	CSALGMAGLIHEQYF
15	.	TRBV2	TRBJ2-2	TRBD1	TGTGCCAGCAGTGTTGGGACAGGGAACACCGGGGAGCTGTTTTTT	CASSVGTGNTGELFF
14	.	TRBV28	TRBJ2-5	TRBD1	TGTGCCACCGAGGGACAGGTGAAGGAAGAGACCCAGTACTTC	CATEGQVKEETQYF
13	.	TRBV29-1	TRBJ1-6	.	TGCAGCGTTTCCGGGGACAATAATTCACCCCTCCACTTT	CSVSGDNNSPLHF
17	.	TRBV12-3/TRBV12-4	TRBJ2-6	TRBD1	TGTGCCAGCAGTCTAGGGGACAGGGGATTAGGGGCCAACGTCCTGACTTTC	CASSLGDRGLGANVLTF
14	.	TRBV30	TRBJ1-1	.	TGTGCCTGGAAAAACCCCACAATGAGGACTGAAGCTTTCTTT	CAWKNPTMRTEAFF
16	.	TRBV15	TRBJ1-2	.	TGTGCCACCAGCAGAACATACAGGGAGTCTAACTATGGCTACACCTTC	CATSRTYRESNYGYTF
12	.	TRBV6-2/TRBV6-3	TRBJ2-7	.	TGTGCCAGCAAAGGGGGACCCTACGAGCAGTACTTC	CASKGGPYEQYF
17	.	TRBV4-3	TRBJ2-2	.	TGCGCCAGCAGCCAAGATCGGAGGGCCCCTTCAGCCGGGGAGCTGTTTTTT	CASSQDRRAPSAGELFF
14	.	TRBV21-1	TRBJ1-5	.	TGTGCCAGAGAGGGGGCAGGGCGACGGCAGCCCCAGCATTTT	CAREGAGRRQPQHF
15	.	TRBV7-3	TRBJ1-1	TRBD1	TGTGCCAGCAGCTTAAAGCCCACAGGGGACGCTGAAGCTTTCTTT	CASSLKPTGDAEAFF
13	.	TRBV4-2	TRBJ1-1	.	TGTGCCAGCAGCCAAGATAAGGTCACTGAAGCTTTCTTT	CASSQDKVTEAFF
13	once	TRBV24-1	TRBJ1-2	.	TGTGCCACCAGTGATTATGGGAACTATGGCTACACCTTC	CATSDYGNYGYTF
16	.	TRBV4-1	TRBJ1-2	.	TGCGCCAGCAGCCAAGAAGGACCGGGGGGGATCTATGGCTACACCTTC	CASSQEGPGGIYGYTF
15	.	TRBV3-1	TRBJ1-6	TRBD1	TGTGCCAGCAGCCGAGAAGGACAGGGGGATTCACCCCTCCACTTT	CASSREGQGDSPLHF
12	.	TRBV30	TRBJ1-4	.	TGTGCCGGGGAGGAAGTGAATGAAAAACTGTTTTTT	CAGEEVNEKLFF
16	.	TRBV20-1	TRBJ2-7	.	TGCAGTGCTAGGGTGGCTGGGCAGGGAGCCACCTACGAGCAGTACTTC	CSARVAGQGATYEQYF
15	.	TRBV20-1	TRBJ1-4	.	TGCAGTGCTAGAGACGTTAGGACACAGGGTGAAAAACTGTTTTTT	CSARDVRTQGEKLFF
15	.	TRBV7-9	TRBJ2-7	.	TGTGCCAGCAGCTTAAGTTCCAGGGCTACCTACGAGCAGTACTTC	CASSLSSRATYEQYF
14	.	TRBV11-3	TRBJ2-1	.	TGTGCCAGCAGCTTATCGGACAGCTACAATGAGCAGTTCTTC	CASSLSDSYNEQFF
15	.	TRBV19	TRBJ1-2	.	TGTGCCAGTACCTATGGATCAGGGGCTAACTATGGCTACACCTTC	CASTYGSGANYGYTF
14	.	TRBV7-2	TRBJ1-2	.	TGTGCCAGCAGCGGTAGTCGGGGACTAGAAGGCTACACCTTC	CASSGSRGLEGYTF
12	few	TRBV29-1	TRBJ2-7	.	TGCAGCGTTGAATTACGCCCCTACGAGCAGTACTTC	CSVELRPYEQYF
16	.	TRBV5-1	TRBJ2-2	TRBD1	TGCGCCAGCAGGCGGACAGGGGGCGCGCAGACCGGGGAGCTGTTTTTT	CASRRTGGAQTGELFF
15	.	TRBV6-2/TRBV6-3	TRBJ2-7	TRBD2	TGTGCCGGCAGCTACAATGGACTAGCGGGGTGGGAGCAGTGCTTC	CAGSYNGLAGWEQCF
14	once	TRBV27	TRBJ1-2	TRBD1	TGTGCCAGCAGACTACTAGGGGGCGCAAATGGCTACACCTTC	CASRLLGGANGYTF
13	.	TRBV12-3/TRBV12-4	TRBJ1-2	.	TGTGCCAGCAGTAAGCTTAGGGACTATGGCTACACCTTC	CASSKLRDYGYTF
17	.	TRBV20-1	TRBJ2-7	TRBD2	TGCAGTGCTAGAGGGCGGGAGGGTGGTTTGGGCTCCTACGAGCAGTACTTC	CSARGREGGLGSYEQYF
15	.	TRBV9	TRBJ1-4	.	TGTGCCAGCAGCGCCGACACACCCTTTAATGAAAAACTGTTTTTT	CASSADTPFNEKLFF
17	.	TRBV29-1	TRBJ2-5	TRBD1	TGCAGCGTTGAAGATTGGGGACAGGGAGGGAGTAGAGAGACCCAGTACTTC	CSVEDWGQGGSRETQYF
15	.	TRBV24-1	TRBJ2-5	TRBD1	TGTGCCACCAGTGATTGGACAGGGGCGCAAGAGACCCAGTACTTC	CATSDWTGAQETQYF